The 22 T cell receptor beta chains presented below share a single source sample, sequenced in a study of cytomegalovirus exposure and HLA in healthy donors. The PCR contained 60 Vbeta and 13 Jbeta primers. Only in-frame clones appear in the TCRdb table, and some are missing; sequencing was by immunoSEQ multiplex PCR. The sample records some 190,000 clones, 82% being singletons. Sequencing used PBMCs. The receptors originated from a man in his forties or fifties in good health and CMV-seronegative.

V and J are TRBV7-3 and TRBJ2-5; TRBD2 agrees at 14 bases. V dropped 0 bases and J dropped 4; count of bases not matched to a gene: 7. This CDR3 is built from 18 residues. Germline V CDR1 and CDR2: SGHTA, FQGTGA. The CDR3 sequence is CASSLTGGLAGAGETQYF. The CDR3, as DNA: TGTGCCAGCAGCTTAACAGGGGGACTAGCGGGAGCTGGAGAGACCCAGTACTTC.

The V call is TRBV30, the J call TRBJ2-7; TRBD1 might be the D (6 bases). Germline V lookup: CDR1 GTSNPN, CDR2 SVGIG (reference sequence). The CDR3 sequence is 14 residues long. The germline V and J ends were trimmed by 0 bases and 1 base, with 10 bases remaining between them. The CDR3 nucleotides read TGTGCCTGGAGTGTACAGGGCAGATCCTACGAGCAGTACTTC. Translating it yields CAWSVQGRSYEQYF.

The V and J genes are TRBV5-1 and TRBJ2-4; D may be TRBD1 (5 bases). This CDR3 comprises 16 residues. CDR1 and CDR2 from the germline V gene are SGHRS and YFSETQ. V lost 5 bases and J 0 bases, leaving 15 bases between the germline ends. The DNA for the CDR3 is TGCGCCAGCAGACCCGACAGCGCTAGAGCCAAAAACATTCAGTACTTC. Its translation: CASRPDSARAKNIQYF.

This clone was seen a few times. The chain is built from TRBV15 and TRBJ1-2, with 7 bases identical to TRBD1. CDR3 length: 16 amino acids. From germline, CDR1 is LNHNV and CDR2 YYDKDF (reference sequence). Germline trimming cut 1 base from V and 4 bases from J; bases unmatched to any gene: 9. Written as DNA, the CDR3 is TGTGCCACCAGCAGAGCTCAGGGGGGAAGTGGCTATGGCTACACCTTC. Its translation: CATSRAQGGSGYGYTF.

This sequence joins TRBV18 and TRBJ1-6, with D perhaps TRBD1 (6 bases). In germline, CDR1 is KGHSH, CDR2 LQKENI. The germline V and J ends were trimmed by 0 bases and 7 bases, with 13 bases remaining between them. This CDR3 is 16 amino acids long. CDR3 nucleotides: TGTGCCAGCTCACCACCGGTCCAGGGGCAGAATTCACCCCTCCACTTT. It yields the protein CASSPPVQGQNSPLHF.

J is TRBJ2-5 and V is TRBV11-3, with D tentatively TRBD1 (6 bases). V was clipped by 4 bases and J by 5 bases, with 11 bases between them. There are 13 residues in the CDR3. CDR1 and CDR2 (germline): SGHNT, YENEEA. CDR3 in DNA: TGTGCCAGCAGCTCAAGGACAGACGAGACCCAGTACTTC. It encodes CASSSRTDETQYF.

The V gene is TRBV25-1, the J gene TRBJ2-5; D not certain. The CDR3 covers 15 residues. Germline assignment: CDR1 MGHDK and CDR2 SYGVNS. V lost 1 base and J lost 2, with 11 bases in between. CDR3 protein: CASSESLAHQETQYF. In nucleotides, the CDR3 is TGTGCCAGCAGTGAATCGCTGGCACATCAAGAGACCCAGTACTTC.

As for this clone: Its ends do not fully match the called genes, so a read error is possible. The chain couples TRBV4-3 to TRBJ2-2, with D perhaps TRBD2 (6 bases). The CDR3 has 16 amino acids. Germline CDR1 LGHNA, CDR2 YSLEER. CDR3 nucleotides: TGCGCCAGCAGCTTAGGCGAGGGCGGGAACACCGGGGAGCTGCTTTTT. Translation: CASSLGEGGNTGELLF.

This clone has only one observation. This rearrangement joins TRBV4-1 to TRBJ2-7; 14 bases are a match to TRBD2. Looked up from germline, CDR1 is MGHRA and CDR2 is YSYEKL. With V trimmed by 4 bases and J by 6 bases, 8 bases remained unmatched. This CDR3 contains 16 residues. The CDR3 sequence is CASSPRLAGGPVEQYF. The CDR3, as DNA: TGCGCCAGCAGCCCCCGACTAGCGGGAGGGCCCGTCGAGCAGTACTTC.

The rearrangement joins TRBV6-5 to TRBJ1-6, with D hard to call. The CDR3 has 15 amino acids. Germline V gene sequence: CDR1 MNHEY, CDR2 SVGAGI. V was trimmed by 0 bases and J by 9 bases, leaving 12 bases between them. CDR3 loop: CASSYSEGAGSPLHF. CDR3 DNA sequence: TGTGCCAGCAGTTACTCGGAGGGCGCGGGTTCACCCCTCCACTTT.

This chain connects TRBV28 to TRBJ1-2; D ambiguous. The germline V and J ends were trimmed by 7 bases and 6 bases, with 12 bases remaining between them. The CDR3 extends over 12 amino acids. Germline V lookup: CDR1 MDHEN, CDR2 SYDVKM. Here the CDR3 reads CASNPSSDGYTF. The CDR3 DNA reads as TGTGCCAGCAATCCGAGTAGTGATGGCTACACCTTC.

The table lists this clone with a count of one. This chain joins TRBV5-4 and TRBJ2-1; 7 bases align to TRBD1. The CDR3 extends over 15 amino acids. The V gene end was trimmed by 3 bases and the J gene end by 3 bases; junction bases not matched to a gene: 6. Germline loops: CDR1 SGHNT, CDR2 YYREEE (reference sequence). Written as DNA, the CDR3 is TGTGCCAGCAGCTCGGACAGGCGAGGCTACAATGAGCAGTTCTTC. This gives the protein CASSSDRRGYNEQFF.

The chain joins TRBV27 to TRBJ2-3; 10 nucleotides agree with TRBD2. The CDR3 runs 18 residues. CDR1 and CDR2 (germline): MNHEY, SMNVEV (reference sequence). Trimming at V came to 2 bases and at J to 2 bases, leaving 10 bases not matched to a gene. The CDR3 DNA reads TGTGCCAGCAGTTTAAAGGGCGGTAGCGGGAGGCACACAGATACGCAGTATTTT. Its protein is CASSLKGGSGRHTDTQYF.

This chain joins TRBV5-1 and TRBJ1-4, with TRBD1 matching over 8 bases. CDR3 length: 14 residues. V was clipped by 4 bases and J by 4 bases; unmatched bases: 3. The germline V gene has CDR1 SGHRS and CDR2 YFSETQ. The CDR3 bases are TGCGCCAGCAGCCAGGGACAGGTTAATGAAAAACTGTTTTTT. This sequence encodes CASSQGQVNEKLFF.

J is TRBJ2-7 and V is TRBV27; 10 positions match TRBD2. Trimming removed 5 bases from V and 5 bases from J; junction bases left unmatched: 9. This CDR3 is 15 amino acids long. Per the germline V gene, CDR1 is MNHEY and CDR2 is SMNVEV (reference sequence). The CDR3: CASSKASGSVHEQYF. The CDR3 DNA follows: TGTGCCAGCAGTAAAGCTAGCGGGAGTGTCCACGAGCAGTACTTC.

The chain employs TRBV2 and TRBJ1-5, with D unresolved. The CDR3 is made up of 11 amino acids. The germline V gene has CDR1 SNHLY and CDR2 FYNNEI. The V end lost 5 bases, the J end lost 9 bases, and 8 bases lay between the germline ends. CDR3 DNA sequence: TGTGCCAGCAGTTACCCGGGGCCCCAGCATTTT. Encoded protein: CASSYPGPQHF.

The J gene is TRBJ2-1, the V gene TRBV6-5, with D uncertain. The CDR3 is made up of 12 amino acids. Per the germline V gene, CDR1 is MNHEY and CDR2 is SVGAGI. The V end lost 9 bases, the J end lost 9 bases, and 15 bases lay between the germline ends. The CDR3 sequence: CASRISTGEQFF. The DNA for the CDR3 is TGTGCCAGTAGAATTAGTACTGGTGAGCAGTTCTTC.

J is TRBJ2-1 and V is TRBV7-3, with 10 bases identical to TRBD2. V was pared by 5 bases and J by 5 bases, with 6 bases of the junction left unmatched. This CDR3 has 15 residues. The germline V gene encodes CDR1 SGHTA and CDR2 FQGTGA. For the CDR3, the DNA is TGTGCCAGCAGCGTAGGGACTAGCGCGCACAATGAGCAGTTCTTC. Translating gives CASSVGTSAHNEQFF.

The chain couples TRBV7-9 to TRBJ1-1; a possible D gene is TRBD1 (5 bases). Germline V lookup: CDR1 SEHNR, CDR2 FQNEAQ (reference sequence). Between the trimmed V and J ends, which lost 7 bases and 9 bases, there was a span of 15 bases. This CDR3 spans 12 amino acids. In DNA, the CDR3 is TGTGCCAGCAACCTCGCGGGGGAGAAAGCTTTCTTT. This codes for CASNLAGEKAFF.

For the CDR3, the DNA is TGTGCCAGCAGTGAGGGGGCCGGCTATGGCTACACCTTC. Residues: CASSEGAGYGYTF. The chain uses TRBV2 and TRBJ1-2; weak D call: TRBD1 (6 bases). V was cut by 3 bases and J by 4 bases, with 9 bases left in between. Germline V CDR1 and CDR2: SNHLY, FYNNEI. This CDR3 spans 13 amino acids.

J is TRBJ2-1 and V is TRBV7-3; D unclear. V lost 1 base to trimming and J lost 5 bases, with 3 bases between them. CDR1 and CDR2 from the germline V gene are SGHTA and FQGTGA. The CDR3 covers 12 residues. CDR3 protein: CASSLSNNEQFF. The CDR3 DNA reads as TGTGCCAGCAGCTTAAGTAACAATGAGCAGTTCTTC.

The rearrangement joins TRBV2 to TRBJ1-1, with 9 bases matching TRBD1. The V gene's germline CDR1 is SNHLY and CDR2 FYNNEI. J was trimmed by 8 bases and V by 0 bases; bases with no gene match: 4. The CDR3 is 14 residues long. DNA for the CDR3: TGTGCCAGCAGTGAAGCGCTTACAGGGGGCGAAGCTTTCTTT. Residues: CASSEALTGGEAFF.